This T cell receptor (beta chain) was identified during a study of beta chain features in type 1 diabetes. Study background: Healthy donors resembled patients in age, gender and cell yields.

This clone was seen a single time. Its cognate antigen is unknown. Using CD45RO/CCR7/CD25/CD127/CD95/CD27, CD4+ naive, central memory, regulatory and stem cell-like memory cells were sorted. Isolated RNA was reverse transcribed in full, so expressed TCRB transcripts were sequenced. Some clones are missing from TCRdb's copy, which holds only in-frame ones; the method was immunoSEQ multiplex PCR. The sample has 30,000 or so clones; less than 75% are singletons. General study findings and limits: Among all four CD4+ subsets, Type 1 diabetes patients had TCRB CDR3s that were moderately but significantly shorter. In cDNA sequencing, cells with high TCR expression could be over-represented.

There are 14 residues in the CDR3. CDR1 is SEHNR and CDR2 is FQNEAQ in the germline V gene (reference sequence). The V gene lost 5 bases and the J gene lost 5 bases, with 15 bases spanning the gap. This receptor was taken from a woman aged 30 to 39 with type 1 diabetes. The genes are TRBV7-9 and TRBJ1-1, with D perhaps TRBD1 (6 bases). Sequences were obtained from Tregs from blood. The CDR3 coding sequence is TGTGCCAGCAGCGCCCGGGGGGGGCGGACTGAAGCTTTCTTT. Amino acid sequence: CASSARGGRTEAFF.